This TCR beta chain stems from a study of T cell responses to AZD1222 COVID-19 vaccine. Whole-study results and caveats: Nearly half of the spike-specific TCRs reportedly recognize variant regions that carry no mutations.

Sequenced by immunoSEQ multiplex PCR; TCRdb stores in-frame clones only, minus some. The data contain around 170,000 clones, roughly 91% of them singletons. Unmatched junction bases numbered 8, after V lost 5 bases and J lost 2 bases. The germline V gene encodes CDR1 SGDLS and CDR2 YYNGEE. The CDR3 runs 15 residues. With regard to this clone: The antigen is undetermined.

This TCR came from an adult in good health. This chain uses TRBV9 with TRBJ1-2; 8 nucleotides agree with TRBD1. Material: peripheral blood, obtained on day 0 of AZD1222 vaccination. CDR3 bases: TGTGCCAGCAGAGTACCGACAGGGGAAAACTATGGCTACACCTTC. Translation: CASRVPTGENYGYTF.